This entry describes one T cell receptor (beta chain). The sample comes from a study of cytomegalovirus exposure and HLA in healthy donors. From germline, CDR1 is MNHEY and CDR2 SMNVEV (reference sequence). Trimming cost V 0 bases and J 8 bases, with 16 bases left between them. This CDR3 comprises 15 residues. The protocol was immunoSEQ multiplex PCR, while the TCRdb copy is restricted to in-frame clones and leaves out a portion. The table shows around 190,000 clones, with around 80% occurring only once. The receptor was derived from a woman aged 25 to 39 in good health and CMV-seronegative. The J gene is TRBJ1-1, the V gene TRBV27; D is uncertain. The specimen was PBMCs. The CDR3 region has the DNA TGTGCCAGCAGTTTATCTTCCCCCAACCCCCGGGAAGCTTTCTTT. Translating it yields CASSLSSPNPREAFF.